This entry concerns a single T cell receptor (beta chain). Its antigen is currently unknown. These data come from a study of shared clonotypes between healthy human individuals. The wider study: The study enrolled two women and a few men aged 18 to 49.

Germline V CDR1 and CDR2: LNHDA, SQIVND (reference sequence). V lost 5 bases, J lost 4 bases, and 21 bases lay in between. CDR3 size: 17 residues. Study-level results: Naive subsets generally exceeded memory subsets in estimated richness. The genetic and exposure-history diversity represented was limited by few donors.

This table comes from immunoSEQ multiplex PCR, and its TCRdb copy is limited to in-frame clones, with some not included. The data show fewer than 3 million clones, 85% to 95% seen once. Source material: naive CD4+ T cells from PBMCs. Described subset: CD45RA+ positively selected. The clonotype was recovered from a young man in good health. Some clones in this sample may be carry-over from other donors' samples. This chain uses TRBV19 with TRBJ2-1; no clear D gene. The CDR3 protein is CASSAHGVLIRYNEQFF. The CDR3 bases are TGTGCCAGTAGTGCCCATGGAGTTCTAATCCGGTACAATGAGCAGTTCTTC. The complete variable domain, with remaining parts taken from reference TRBV19 and TRBJ2-1, reads DGGITQSPKYLFRKEGQNVTLSCEQNLNHDAMYWYRQDPGQGLRLIYYSQIVNDFQKGDIAEGYSVSREKKESFPLTVTSAQKNPTAFYLCASSAHGVLIRYNEQFFGPGTRLTVL.